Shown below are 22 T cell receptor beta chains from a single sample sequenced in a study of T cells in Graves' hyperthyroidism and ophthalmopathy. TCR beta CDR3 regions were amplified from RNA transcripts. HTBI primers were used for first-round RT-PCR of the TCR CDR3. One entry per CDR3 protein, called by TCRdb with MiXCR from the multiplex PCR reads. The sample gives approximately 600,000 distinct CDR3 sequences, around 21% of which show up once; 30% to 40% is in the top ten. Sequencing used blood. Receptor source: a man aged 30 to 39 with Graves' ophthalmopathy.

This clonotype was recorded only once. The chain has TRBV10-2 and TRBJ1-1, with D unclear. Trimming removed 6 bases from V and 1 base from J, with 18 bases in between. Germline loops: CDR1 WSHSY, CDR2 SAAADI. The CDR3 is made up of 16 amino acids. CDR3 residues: CASRGSFWASNTEAFF. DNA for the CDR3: TGCGCCAGCAGGGGGTCTTTCTGGGCTTCGAACACTGAAGCTTTCTTT.

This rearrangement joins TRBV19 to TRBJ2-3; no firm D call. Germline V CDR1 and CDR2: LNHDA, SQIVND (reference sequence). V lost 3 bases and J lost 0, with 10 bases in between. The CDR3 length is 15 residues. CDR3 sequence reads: CASSMGGLSTDTQYF. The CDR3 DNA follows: TGTGCCAGTAGTATGGGCGGCCTGAGCACAGATACGCAGTATTTT.

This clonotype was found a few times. As DNA, the CDR3 is TGTGCCAGCAGCTCGACGGGAGGGTTCGCTGAAGCTTTCTTT. Protein: CASSSTGGFAEAFF. V gene TRBV7-9 combines with J gene TRBJ1-1; D is undetermined. The CDR3 has 14 amino acids. Germline V gene data show CDR1 as SEHNR and CDR2 as FQNEAQ (reference sequence). Trimming shortened V by 4 bases and J by 6 bases, and 15 bases separated the two germline ends.

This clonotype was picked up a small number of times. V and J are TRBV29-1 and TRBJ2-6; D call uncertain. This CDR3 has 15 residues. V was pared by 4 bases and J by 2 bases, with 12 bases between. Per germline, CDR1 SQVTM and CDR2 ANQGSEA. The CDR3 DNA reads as TGCAGCGTTGCGTCGGCAGACCCTGGGGCCAACGTCCTGACTTTC. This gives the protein CSVASADPGANVLTF.

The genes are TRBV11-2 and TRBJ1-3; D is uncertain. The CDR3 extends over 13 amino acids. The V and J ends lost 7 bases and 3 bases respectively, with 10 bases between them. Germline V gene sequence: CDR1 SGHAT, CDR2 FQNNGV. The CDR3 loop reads CASTKISGNTIYF. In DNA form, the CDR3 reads TGTGCCAGCACCAAGATTAGTGGAAACACCATATATTTT.

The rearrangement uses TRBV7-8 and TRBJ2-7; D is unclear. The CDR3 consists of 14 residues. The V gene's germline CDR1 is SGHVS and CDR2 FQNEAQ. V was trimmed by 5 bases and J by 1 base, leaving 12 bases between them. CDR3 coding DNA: TGTGCCAGCAGCCTCCCCCCGGCGTCCTACGAGCAGTACTTC. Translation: CASSLPPASYEQYF. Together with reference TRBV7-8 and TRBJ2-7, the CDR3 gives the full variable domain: GAGVSQSPRYKVAKRGQDVALRCDPISGHVSLFWYQQALGQGPEFLTYFQNEAQLDKSGLPSDRFFAERPEGSVSTLKIQRTQQEDSAVYLCASSLPPASYEQYFGPGTRLTVT.

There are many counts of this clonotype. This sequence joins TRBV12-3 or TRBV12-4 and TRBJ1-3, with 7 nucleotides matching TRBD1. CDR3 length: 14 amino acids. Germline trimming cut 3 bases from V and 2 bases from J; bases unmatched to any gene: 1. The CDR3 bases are TGTGCCAGCAGTTTCCAGGGGGCTGGAAACACCATATATTTT. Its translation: CASSFQGAGNTIYF.

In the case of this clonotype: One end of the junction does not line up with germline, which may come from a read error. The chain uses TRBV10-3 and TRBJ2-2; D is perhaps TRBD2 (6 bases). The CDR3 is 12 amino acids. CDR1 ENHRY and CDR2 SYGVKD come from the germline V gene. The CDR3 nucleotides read TGTGCCATCCGCCTAGCCACCGGGGGGCTGTTTTTT. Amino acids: CAIRLATGGLFF.

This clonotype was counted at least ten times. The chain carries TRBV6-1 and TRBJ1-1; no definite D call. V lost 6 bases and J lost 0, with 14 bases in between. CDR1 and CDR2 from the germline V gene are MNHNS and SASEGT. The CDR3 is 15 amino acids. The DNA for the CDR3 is TGTGCCAGCAGGCCGGACTGGGGAATGAACACTGAAGCTTTCTTT. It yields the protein CASRPDWGMNTEAFF.

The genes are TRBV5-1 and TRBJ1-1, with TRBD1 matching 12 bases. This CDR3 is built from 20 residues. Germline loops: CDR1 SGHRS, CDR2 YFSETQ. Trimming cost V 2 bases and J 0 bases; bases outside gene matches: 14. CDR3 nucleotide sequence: TGCGCCAGCAGCTTTCCCAATACCCTCGGGACAGGGGGCATGAACACTGAAGCTTTCTTT. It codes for CASSFPNTLGTGGMNTEAFF.

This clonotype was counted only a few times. The CDR3 sequence: CASRPRGGYEQYF. The CDR3 region has the DNA TGTGCCAGCAGGCCCCGGGGCGGTTACGAGCAGTACTTC. The V gene is TRBV2, the J gene TRBJ2-7, with D perhaps given as TRBD1 or TRBD2 (5 bases each). CDR3 length equals 13 residues. The V end was cut by 6 bases, the J end by 4 bases, with 13 bases between. Per the germline V gene, CDR1 is SNHLY and CDR2 is FYNNEI.

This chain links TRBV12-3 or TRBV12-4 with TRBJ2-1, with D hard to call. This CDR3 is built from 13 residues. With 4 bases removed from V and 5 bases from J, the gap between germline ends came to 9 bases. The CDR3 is CASSSHIHNEQFF. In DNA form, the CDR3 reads TGTGCCAGCAGTTCCCACATACACAATGAGCAGTTCTTC.

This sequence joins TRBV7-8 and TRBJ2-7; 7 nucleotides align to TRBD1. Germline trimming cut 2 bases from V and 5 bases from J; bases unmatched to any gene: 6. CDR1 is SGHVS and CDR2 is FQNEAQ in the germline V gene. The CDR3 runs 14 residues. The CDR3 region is CASSLRDSLHEQYF. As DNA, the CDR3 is TGTGCCAGCAGCTTACGGGACAGCCTCCACGAGCAGTACTTC.

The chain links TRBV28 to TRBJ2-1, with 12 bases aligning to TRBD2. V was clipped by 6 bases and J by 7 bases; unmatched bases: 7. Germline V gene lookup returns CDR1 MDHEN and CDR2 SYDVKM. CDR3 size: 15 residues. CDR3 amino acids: CASRSLAGGLNEQFF. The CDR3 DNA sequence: TGTGCCAGCAGATCGCTAGCGGGAGGGCTTAATGAGCAGTTCTTC. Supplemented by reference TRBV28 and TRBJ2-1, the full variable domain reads DVKVTQSSRYLVKRTGEKVFLECVQDMDHENMFWYRQDPGLGLRLIYFSYDVKMKEKGDIPEGYSVSREKKERFSLILESASTNQTSMYLCASRSLAGGLNEQFFGPGTRLTVL.

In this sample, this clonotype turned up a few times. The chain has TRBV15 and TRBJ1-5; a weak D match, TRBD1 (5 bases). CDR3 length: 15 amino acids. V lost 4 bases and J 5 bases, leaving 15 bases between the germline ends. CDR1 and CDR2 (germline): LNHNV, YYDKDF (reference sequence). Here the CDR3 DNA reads TGTGCCACCAGCATCGAATGGCAGGGAGATCAGCCCCAGCATTTT. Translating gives CATSIEWQGDQPQHF. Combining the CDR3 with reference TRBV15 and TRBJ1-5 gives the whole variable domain DAMVIQNPRYQVTQFGKPVTLSCSQTLNHNVMYWYQQKSSQAPKLLFHYYDKDFNNEADTPDNFQSRRPNTSFCFLDIRSPGLGDTAMYLCATSIEWQGDQPQHFGDGTRLSIL.

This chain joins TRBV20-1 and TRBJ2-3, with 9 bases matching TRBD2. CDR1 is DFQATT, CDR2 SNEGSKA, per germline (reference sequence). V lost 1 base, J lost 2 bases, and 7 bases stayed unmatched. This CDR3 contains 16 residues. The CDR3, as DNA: TGCAGTGCTAGAGGCGTGACTAGCGGAGACACAGATACGCAGTATTTT. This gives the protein CSARGVTSGDTDTQYF.

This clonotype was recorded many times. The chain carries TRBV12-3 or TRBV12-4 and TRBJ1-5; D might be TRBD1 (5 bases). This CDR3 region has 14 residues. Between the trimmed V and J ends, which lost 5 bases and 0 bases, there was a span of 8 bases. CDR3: CASSGTDSNQPQHF. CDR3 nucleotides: TGTGCCAGCAGTGGGACGGATAGCAATCAGCCCCAGCATTTT.

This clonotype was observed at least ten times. This CDR3 reads CASSSPGPARTEAFF. The CDR3 DNA sequence: TGTGCCAGCAGTTCCCCAGGGCCAGCGAGGACTGAAGCTTTCTTT. The chain combines TRBV6-1 with TRBJ1-1, with a possible D match to TRBD1 (5 bases). Trimming cost V 5 bases and J 5 bases, with 18 bases left between them. The CDR3 extends over 15 amino acids. Per the germline V gene, CDR1 is MNHNS and CDR2 is SASEGT.

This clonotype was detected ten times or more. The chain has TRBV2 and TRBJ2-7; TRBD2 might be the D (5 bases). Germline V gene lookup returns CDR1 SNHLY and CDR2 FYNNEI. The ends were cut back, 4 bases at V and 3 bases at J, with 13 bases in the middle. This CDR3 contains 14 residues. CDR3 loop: CASSATLGNYEQYF. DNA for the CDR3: TGTGCCAGCAGTGCAACACTAGGAAACTACGAGCAGTACTTC. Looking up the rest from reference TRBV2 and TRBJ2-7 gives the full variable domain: EPEVTQTPSHQVTQMGQEVILRCVPISNHLYFYWYRQILGQKVEFLVSFYNNEISEKSEIFDDQFSVERPDGSNFTLKIRSTKLEDSAMYFCASSATLGNYEQYFGPGTRLTVT.

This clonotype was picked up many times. The CDR3 region has the DNA TGTGCCAGCAGCACCCGGACAGGGGGCGGAACTAATGAAAAACTGTTTTTT. Translating it yields CASSTRTGGGTNEKLFF. The V and J genes are TRBV7-2 and TRBJ1-4, with TRBD1 matching 11 bases. Germline V gives CDR1 SGHTA, CDR2 FQGNSA. Trimming took 5 bases from V and 1 from J; bases not matched to a gene: 6. The CDR3 consists of 17 residues.

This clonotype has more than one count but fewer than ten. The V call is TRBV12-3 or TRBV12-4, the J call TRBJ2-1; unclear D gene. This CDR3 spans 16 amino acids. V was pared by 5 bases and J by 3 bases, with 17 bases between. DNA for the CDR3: TGTGCCAGCAGTCCTCTTCGCGGTCTGGACTACAATGAGCAGTTCTTC. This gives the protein CASSPLRGLDYNEQFF.

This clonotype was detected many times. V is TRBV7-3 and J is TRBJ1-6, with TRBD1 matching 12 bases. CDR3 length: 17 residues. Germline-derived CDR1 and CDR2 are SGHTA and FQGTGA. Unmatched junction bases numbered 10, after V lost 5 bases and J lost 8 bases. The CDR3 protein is CASSLRGTGGLDSPLHF. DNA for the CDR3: TGTGCCAGCAGCCTCCGGGGGACAGGGGGCTTGGATTCACCCCTCCACTTT. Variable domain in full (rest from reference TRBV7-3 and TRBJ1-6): GAGVSQTPSNKVTEKGKYVELRCDPISGHTALYWYRQSLGQGPEFLIYFQGTGAADDSGLPNDRFFAVRPEGSVSTLKIQRTERGDSAVYLCASSLRGTGGLDSPLHFGNGTRLTVT.